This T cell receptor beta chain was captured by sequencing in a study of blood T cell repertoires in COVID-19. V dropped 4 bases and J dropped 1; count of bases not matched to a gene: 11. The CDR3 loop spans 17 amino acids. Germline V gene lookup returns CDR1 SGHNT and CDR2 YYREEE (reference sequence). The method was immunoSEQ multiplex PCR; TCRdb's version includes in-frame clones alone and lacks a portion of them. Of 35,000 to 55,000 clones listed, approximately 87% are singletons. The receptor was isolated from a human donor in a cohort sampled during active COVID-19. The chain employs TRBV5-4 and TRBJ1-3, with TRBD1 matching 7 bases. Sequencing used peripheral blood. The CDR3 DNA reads TGTGCCAGCAGCGGGGGGCTCGGGACAGAATCTGGAAACACCATATATTTT. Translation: CASSGGLGTESGNTIYF.